This TCR beta chain was retrieved from a study of cytomegalovirus exposure and HLA in healthy donors (TCRdb year 2017). Context from the whole study: According to a later analysis, the roughly 120 validation repertoires were produced on the same platform as the approximately 600 repertoires of the first cohort. The study was designed to test whether signatures of past pathogen exposure could be identified by cataloging public T cell receptors. In addition to the first cohort of 650 to 750 subjects, a separate validation cohort of 130 or so different subjects was used. To predict cytomegalovirus infection status, the study combined high-throughput TCR immunosequencing, statistical association of individual TCRs with disease status, and machine learning. Overall study outcomes, separate from this receptor: A total of fewer than 200 TCR beta chains were listed by the study as associated with cytomegalovirus. While some public TCRs were present in many individuals, most TCR sequences turned up only very rarely across donors. Cytomegalovirus status was reported to be diagnosed by the classifier with high specificity and sensitivity in both the original and validation cohorts. In vitro tests confirmed that a few of the cytomegalovirus-associated TCR beta chains recognize cytomegalovirus antigens. A later analysis found that TCRs clustered in the first cohort also tended to co-occur in the roughly 110 validation repertoires, with more than 90% of cluster scores above 0. The authors suggested that the approach could potentially be extended to other disease states and immunological phenotypes. All 120 or so repertoires were used to score co-occurrence in the validation cohort in a later analysis, because that analysis had no HLA typing for the cohort.

As concerns this clone: No cognate antigen has been identified for it. Base quality data are lacking; no much larger clone is found one base away.

The method was the immunoSEQ multiplex PCR assay. The original methods were these. To diagnose cytomegalovirus status from the catalog of TCR beta chain sequences, a statistical classification framework was built. Drawn from immuneACCESS, this table holds only the in-frame rearrangements with V and J called that TCRdb kept. Clones are partly lost; checked studies trace under half to an unresolved V gene and leave the rest unexplained. V and J calls and clone size follow that table, whereas D and trimming were derived from the DNA. The sample table shows around 150,000 clones, and 85% to 90% are seen once. Jointly, the top ten make up 9% to 12% of the sample. The donors belonged to the validation cohort of around 130 subjects, which was separate from the roughly 680-subject first cohort. CDR1 is given as SEHNR and CDR2 as FQNEAQ, both from the germline V gene (reference sequence). The CDR3 sequence holds 16 residues, the cysteine and phenylalanine included. The kept DNA is CDR3 alone, 48 bases in frame from the first base. From V the trimming removes 5 bases and from J it removes 4 bases, while the gene matches leave 7 bases of the junction unaccounted for.

The V gene is TRBV7-9 and the J gene is TRBJ2-7, and 14 junction bases match TRBD2. This TCR derives from a woman in her late teens or twenties in good health and CMV-seropositive. The sequencing input was PBMCs. The DNA reads TGTGCCAGCAGCCGGACCGGGACTAGCGGGAGATACGAGCAGTACTTC. Its protein is CASSRTGTSGRYEQYF.